The present T cell receptor beta chain was sequenced within a study of blood T cell repertoires in COVID-19. Study context: From T cells, B-cell-depleted T cells, or PBMCs came the material, which was cDNA or gDNA.

V lost 4 bases and J 3 bases, leaving 12 bases between the germline ends. CDR3 length equals 14 residues. The germline V gene has CDR1 SGHRS and CDR2 YFSETQ. In this sample, this clone turned up a few times. Authors' methods: Counts of nucleated cells, estimated from reference gene primer amplification, were obtained. This table comes from immunoSEQ multiplex PCR, and its TCRdb copy is limited to in-frame clones, with some not included. V and J calls and clone size are copied from that table; D and trimming were computed from the DNA. Of some 250,000 clones listed, 70% to 85% are singletons. The chain links TRBV5-1 to TRBJ2-3, with D possibly matching TRBD2 (5 bases). The sequence came from a woman older than 75 with acute or convalescent COVID-19. Sequenced input: peripheral blood. The CDR3 reads CASSQDRGTDTQYF. For the CDR3, the DNA is TGCGCCAGCAGCCAGGACCGCGGGACAGATACGCAGTATTTT.